This TCR beta chain was identified during a study of T cells in Graves' hyperthyroidism and ophthalmopathy (dated by TCRdb to 2018 to 2020). For context, the study as a whole: Peripheral blood was sampled at the time of initial diagnosis, prior to any treatment. TCR Vbeta CDR3 sequencing of 135 peripheral blood samples (roughly 41 ophthalmopathy, over 70 hyperthyroidism and around 17 progressor patients) is reported in the paper. In addition, the study compared T-cell repertoires in thyroid tissue and in blood from six Graves' hyperthyroidism patients. After sampling, hyperthyroidism patients received methimazole starting at 30 mg daily, and ophthalmopathy patients received high-dose intravenous methylprednisolone. Prospective prediction of ophthalmopathy was tested in an independent validation cohort of approximately 19 hyperthyroidism patients and some 17 patients who later progressed to ophthalmopathy. For training and testing, the 110 or so patients in the discovery cohort were randomly divided in a 7:3 ratio. A discovery cohort of about a hundred patients, 43 with Graves' ophthalmopathy and about 58 with stable Graves' hyperthyroidism, was used to find distinguishing TCR V-J signatures. Beyond this particular receptor, the publication reports: Ophthalmopathy was separated from stable hyperthyroidism by a 13 V-J signature model, with roughly 88% sensitivity and about 81% specificity obtained in cross-validation and 80%/75% obtained in testing. During validation, the model predicted progression to ophthalmopathy a median of around six months ahead of onset, with roughly 65% sensitivity and less than 85% specificity. Most expanded thyroid clonotypes (frequency above 0.001) were also detected in blood, suggesting blood repertoires may reflect thyroid immune responses. Sample size was not statistically predetermined, and blinding of investigators to group allocation was not performed.

The germline V gene (reference sequence) yields MNHEY for CDR1 and SMNVEV for CDR2. The junction shows trimming of 0 bases on V and 11 bases on J, plus 14 bases between the germline ends. The CDR3 sequence holds 14 residues, the cysteine and phenylalanine included. Here the CDR3 DNA is all that survives: 42 bases in frame from base 1. Amplification of TCR beta CDR3 regions was carried out from RNA transcripts. A first-round RT-PCR of the TCR CDR3 used the HTBI primer set with the Qiagen OneStep RT-PCR kit. Libraries were constructed in a second round of multiplex PCR, after which size selection and purification were performed. The libraries were sequenced on an Illumina HiSeq2000 using paired-end 100 bp reads. Per the source publication's procedure: SOAPnuke was used to process the raw data, removing reads that contained adapters or uncalled bases, had a mean Phred below 15, or lacked an exact match to the constant primer or identifier. COPE v1.2.5 was used to merge the high-quality paired reads, and each unique nucleotide sequence was defined as a clonotype. MiTCR v1.1 was used to align the clonotypes against IMGT TRBV, TRBD and TRBJ reference segments. Analysis was restricted to V-J combinations with a frequency above 0.0001, which covered 99% to 99.2% of repertoires. The TCS score was defined as the ratio of F50 (clonal expansion) to E x V (chaos), calculated using BLOSUM62-based TCRdist between CDR3 peptides within each V-J. Welch's t-statistics and random forest reduced 514 V-J features to roughly 13, which were used in a naive Bayes classifier (R e1071). TCRdb redid the processing of the public reads, applying fastp at Q25 and MiXCR, and retained in-frame beta chains. For every CDR3 protein sequence, its rows merge into one entry that carries the most common genes and DNA. These V and J calls rely on TCRdb rather than the paper's analysis. Counted in this sample were around 380,000 distinct CDR3 sequences; roughly 12% of them appeared once. Around 21% of the sample is taken by the ten largest.

This clonotype was recorded at least ten times. This clone's antigen is unknown. No base qualities exist here, and no much larger clone lies one base off it. Hyperthyroidism patients were aged 18 to 65 years and newly diagnosed, with disease duration of less than 2 months. Exclusion was applied to patients with uncontrolled infections, other autoimmune diseases, pregnancy or lactation. Diagnoses relied on clinical symptoms, serum thyroxine and TRAb, thyroid ultrasound and orbital computed tomography. Blood from progressor patients was collected at the time of first diagnosis with hyperthyroidism, before any ophthalmopathy symptoms had appeared. Ficoll-Paque density gradient centrifugation was used to isolate PBMCs from about 10 ml of fresh peripheral blood. Progressor patients were initially diagnosed with Graves' hyperthyroidism and developed ophthalmopathy during follow-up. Total RNA was extracted using Trizol reagent, and RNA quality was assessed on an Agilent 2100 Bioanalyzer.

Sequencing used blood. This chain is built from TRBV27 and TRBJ1-5, and possibly TRBD1, on 5 matching bases. The clonotype was recovered from a man younger than 45 with Graves' hyperthyroidism that later progressed to Graves' ophthalmopathy. The CDR3 region has the sequence CASSLSRGHSAQHF. The nucleotide sequence is given as TGTGCCAGCAGTTTATCTCGGGGCCACTCGGCCCAGCATTTT.